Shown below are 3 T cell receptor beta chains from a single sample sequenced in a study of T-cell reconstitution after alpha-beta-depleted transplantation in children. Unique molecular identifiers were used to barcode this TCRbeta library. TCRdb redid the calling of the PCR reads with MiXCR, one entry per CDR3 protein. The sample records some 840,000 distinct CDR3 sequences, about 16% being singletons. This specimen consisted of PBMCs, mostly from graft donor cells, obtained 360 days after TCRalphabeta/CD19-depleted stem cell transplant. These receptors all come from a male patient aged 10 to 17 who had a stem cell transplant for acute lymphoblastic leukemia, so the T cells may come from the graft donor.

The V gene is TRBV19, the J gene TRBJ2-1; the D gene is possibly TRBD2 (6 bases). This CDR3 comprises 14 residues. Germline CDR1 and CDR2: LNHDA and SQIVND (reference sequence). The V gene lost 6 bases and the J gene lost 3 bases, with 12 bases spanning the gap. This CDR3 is CASRGGTGYNEQFF. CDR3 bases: TGTGCCAGTAGGGGGGGAACTGGCTACAATGAGCAGTTCTTC.

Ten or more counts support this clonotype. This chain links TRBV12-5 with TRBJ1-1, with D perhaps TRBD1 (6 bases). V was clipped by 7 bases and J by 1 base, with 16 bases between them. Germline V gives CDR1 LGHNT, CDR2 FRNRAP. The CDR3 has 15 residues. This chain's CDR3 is CASAGSGARNTEAFF. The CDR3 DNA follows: TGTGCTAGTGCCGGGTCAGGGGCTAGGAACACTGAAGCTTTCTTT.

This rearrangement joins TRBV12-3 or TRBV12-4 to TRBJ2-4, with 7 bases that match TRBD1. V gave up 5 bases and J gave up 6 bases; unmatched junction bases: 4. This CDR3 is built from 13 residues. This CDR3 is CASSPYRGNIQYF. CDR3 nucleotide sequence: TGTGCCAGCAGTCCTTACAGGGGAAACATTCAGTACTTC.